This T cell receptor (beta chain) stems from a study of chemoradiotherapy in HPV16-positive cancers. Profiling relied on immunoSEQ multiplex PCR, and the TCRdb table lists in-frame clones only, not all of them. The sample yields approximately 12,000 clones, roughly 80% seen once. Repeated repertoire sampling spanned the course of chemoradiotherapy. Trimming removed 6 bases from V and 3 bases from J, with 18 bases in between. This CDR3 is built from 16 residues. Germline V gives CDR1 LNHDA, CDR2 SQIVND (reference sequence). In the case of this clone: Its antigen remains unknown.

Whole-study results and caveats: Candidate HPV-specific clones and E7-related TCR motifs grew in tumor during treatment. For HPV16-positive patients, expanding HPV-responsive T cells associated with longer recurrence-free survival.

The chain is built from TRBV19 and TRBJ1-5; unclear D gene. The TCR was taken from a human donor with HPV-associated anogenital cancer. The biological material was taken from a patient who underwent chemoradiotherapy. The CDR3: CASSPTQRQYNQPQHF. The CDR3 coding sequence is TGTGCCAGTAGCCCCACCCAGAGGCAGTACAATCAGCCCCAGCATTTT.